The 30 T cell receptor beta chains presented below share a single source sample, sequenced in a study of cytomegalovirus exposure and HLA in healthy donors. This table comes from immunoSEQ multiplex PCR, and its TCRdb copy is limited to in-frame clones, with some not included. The sample yields around 58,000 clones, approximately 90% seen once. Sequencing was performed on PBMCs. Receptors were obtained from a woman younger than 35 in good health and CMV-seronegative.

The genes are TRBV4-1 and TRBJ1-5, with D unresolved. V shed 0 bases and J shed 4 bases, with 7 bases lying between them. Germline V CDR1 and CDR2: MGHRA, YSYEKL. CDR3 length: 14 residues. CDR3 region: CASSQETGNQPQHF. The CDR3 DNA sequence: TGCGCCAGCAGCCAAGAGACGGGAAATCAGCCCCAGCATTTT.

The gene calls are TRBV6-1 and TRBJ2-7; D is unclear. CDR3 length: 13 residues. V shed 7 bases and J shed 0 bases, with 10 bases lying between them. Germline assignment: CDR1 MNHNS and CDR2 SASEGT. The CDR3 here is CASTRQDSYEQYF. CDR3 DNA: TGTGCCAGCACCAGACAAGACTCCTACGAGCAGTACTTC.

This clone was seen just once. This chain uses TRBV5-6 with TRBJ2-5; TRBD2 is a possible D gene (5 bases). The CDR3 runs to 12 residues. The germline gives CDR1 SGHDT, CDR2 YYEEEE. V was shortened by 4 bases and J by 2 bases, with 6 bases between the two germline ends. For the CDR3, the DNA is TGTGCCAGCAGCCGACTACAAGAGACCCAGTACTTC. It yields the protein CASSRLQETQYF.

The chain carries TRBV27 and TRBJ1-2, with a possible D match to TRBD1 (5 bases). Trimming removed 3 bases at V and 2 bases at J, with 7 bases between. Germline V gives CDR1 MNHEY, CDR2 SMNVEV (reference sequence). The CDR3 sequence is 13 residues long. CDR3: CASSFAGNYGYTF. CDR3 nucleotides: TGTGCCAGCAGTTTCGCAGGGAACTATGGCTACACCTTC.

The genes are TRBV29-1 and TRBJ2-1, with D tentatively TRBD2 (5 bases). This CDR3 region has 14 residues. Germline V lookup: CDR1 SQVTM, CDR2 ANQGSEA. V lost 1 base and J 0 bases, leaving 7 bases between the germline ends. The CDR3 nucleotides are TGCAGCGTTGAAGGTGGGAGCTCCTACAATGAGCAGTTCTTC. Residues: CSVEGGSSYNEQFF.

V usage is TRBV19 and J usage is TRBJ2-3, with 10 bases fitting TRBD2. V shed 7 bases and J 3 bases; nucleotides not matched to a gene: 4. Looked up from germline, CDR1 is LNHDA and CDR2 is SQIVND (reference sequence). The CDR3 runs 14 residues. The CDR3 region has the DNA TGTGCCAGTAAAGCGGGAGGGCCGACAGATACGCAGTATTTT. It translates to CASKAGGPTDTQYF.

J is TRBJ2-7 and V is TRBV5-1; D possibly corresponds to TRBD1 (6 bases). V lost 0 bases to trimming and J lost 1 base, with 11 bases between them. CDR1 SGHRS and CDR2 YFSETQ come from the germline V gene. This CDR3 contains 15 residues. The DNA for the CDR3 is TGCGCCAGCAGCTTGGAGGCAGGGGATTCCTACGAGCAGTACTTC. Protein product: CASSLEAGDSYEQYF.

This clone was seen more than once but under ten times. This chain uses TRBV7-2 with TRBJ2-7; D might be TRBD1 (6 bases). Germline values: CDR1 SGHTA, CDR2 FQGNSA. The CDR3 length is 14 residues. Trimming removed 4 bases from V and 1 base from J, with 11 bases in between. DNA for the CDR3: TGTGCCAGCAGCTATAGGGGGTTTTCCTACGAGCAGTACTTC. Translating gives CASSYRGFSYEQYF.

This sequence joins TRBV27 and TRBJ2-5; perhaps TRBD2 as D (6 bases). With 3 bases removed from V and 0 bases from J, the gap between germline ends came to 14 bases. The CDR3 runs 16 residues. The germline CDR1 and CDR2 sequences are MNHEY and SMNVEV (reference sequence). CDR3 bases: TGTGCCAGCAGTTTTAAAGTCGGAGGGGACCAAGAGACCCAGTACTTC. It codes for CASSFKVGGDQETQYF.

The chain is built from TRBV19 and TRBJ2-3; TRBD2 might be the D (6 bases). Germline CDR1 LNHDA, CDR2 SQIVND (reference sequence). Trimming removed 3 bases at V and 4 bases at J, with 11 bases between. The CDR3 sequence is 14 residues long. The CDR3 loop is CASSIYASADTQYF. The DNA for the CDR3 is TGTGCCAGTAGTATTTACGCTAGCGCAGATACGCAGTATTTT.

The chain employs TRBV7-6 and TRBJ2-5; D is ambiguous. The CDR3 has 18 amino acids. The germline V gene has CDR1 SGHVS and CDR2 FNYEAQ. V was trimmed by 0 bases and J by 6 bases, leaving 23 bases between them. The CDR3 here is CASSLAVGSPSSAQTQYF. DNA of the CDR3: TGTGCCAGCAGCTTAGCAGTGGGTAGTCCCTCCAGCGCACAGACCCAGTACTTC.

V and J are TRBV9 and TRBJ1-5; D unresolved. V shed 3 bases and J shed 2 bases, with 6 bases lying between them. Germline CDR1 SGDLS, CDR2 YYNGEE. This CDR3 comprises 13 residues. CDR3 region: CASSAYGNQPQHF. Here the CDR3 DNA reads TGTGCCAGCAGCGCCTATGGCAATCAGCCCCAGCATTTT.

This clone has more than one count but fewer than ten. V usage is TRBV6-5 and J usage is TRBJ1-6; 7 nucleotides line up with TRBD1. Germline-derived CDR1 and CDR2 are MNHEY and SVGAGI. This CDR3 has 14 residues. The J segment lost 6 bases and the V segment lost 3 bases, leaving 2 bases of the junction unmatched. In DNA form, the CDR3 reads TGTGCCAGCAGTTATCGACAGGGTAATTCACCCCTCCACTTT. Encoded protein: CASSYRQGNSPLHF.

This sequence joins TRBV5-1 and TRBJ1-2; no firm D call. The V end lost 5 bases, the J end lost 5 bases, and 10 bases lay between the germline ends. Germline values: CDR1 SGHRS, CDR2 YFSETQ. CDR3 length equals 12 residues. CDR3 bases: TGCGCCAGCAGTCAGGATAGTTATGGCTACACCTTC. Amino acids: CASSQDSYGYTF.

This rearrangement joins TRBV7-3 to TRBJ2-2; D gene uncertain. The CDR3 contains 12 residues. Per the germline V gene, CDR1 is SGHTA and CDR2 is FQGTGA. Between the trimmed V and J ends, which lost 4 bases and 8 bases, there was a span of 8 bases. The CDR3 DNA follows: TGTGCCAGCAGCTCCAACGGTGGGGAGCTGTTTTTT. Protein product: CASSSNGGELFF.

Only a few counts were recorded for this clone. This sequence joins TRBV27 and TRBJ2-1; D is possibly TRBD2 (5 bases). The CDR3 contains 14 residues. Trimming shortened V by 4 bases and J by 2 bases, and 9 bases separated the two germline ends. CDR1 and CDR2 (germline): MNHEY, SMNVEV (reference sequence). CDR3 sequence reads: CASSWRNTYNEQFF. CDR3 bases: TGTGCCAGCAGTTGGAGGAACACCTACAATGAGCAGTTCTTC.

The J gene is TRBJ2-3, the V gene TRBV15; D is uncertain. V was shortened by 1 base and J by 5 bases, with 10 bases between the two germline ends. Germline CDR1 LNHNV, CDR2 YYDKDF (reference sequence). This CDR3 is built from 14 residues. The CDR3: CATSRGSFRDTQYF. The CDR3, as DNA: TGTGCCACCAGCAGAGGTAGCTTCCGAGATACGCAGTATTTT.

The V gene is TRBV4-3, the J gene TRBJ1-2; 9 nucleotides align to TRBD1. In germline, CDR1 is LGHNA, CDR2 YSLEER. Trimming cost V 2 bases and J 8 bases; bases outside gene matches: 6. This CDR3 has 14 residues. The CDR3 DNA reads as TGCGCCAGCAGCCAACCGGGACAGGGTGCCGGCTACACCTTC. Protein sequence: CASSQPGQGAGYTF.

This chain connects TRBV28 to TRBJ1-2; the match to TRBD1 covers 9 bases. V lost 2 bases, J lost 3 bases, and 10 bases stayed unmatched. Germline CDR1 MDHEN, CDR2 SYDVKM. The CDR3 runs to 17 residues. As DNA, the CDR3 is TGTGCCAGCAGTTTAGGATTGGGGACAGGGTCATACTATGGCTACACCTTC. Translated, it gives CASSLGLGTGSYYGYTF.

J is TRBJ2-5 and V is TRBV30; possibly TRBD1 for D (5 bases). This CDR3 region has 13 residues. V lost 0 bases and J 3 bases, leaving 8 bases between the germline ends. Germline V gives CDR1 GTSNPN, CDR2 SVGIG (reference sequence). The chain's CDR3 is CAWSVPREETQYF. In nucleotides, the CDR3 is TGTGCCTGGAGTGTACCCAGGGAAGAGACCCAGTACTTC.

The V gene is TRBV27, the J gene TRBJ1-5, with 8 bases matching TRBD1. CDR3 length equals 13 residues. V lost 5 bases to trimming and J lost 7 bases; unmatched junction nucleotides: 4. Germline V gene data show CDR1 as MNHEY and CDR2 as SMNVEV (reference sequence). The CDR3 region is CASSQTGVQPQHF. CDR3 bases: TGTGCCAGCAGTCAGACAGGGGTCCAGCCCCAGCATTTT.

This clone was picked up a small number of times. The rearrangement joins TRBV19 to TRBJ1-2; D is perhaps TRBD1 (6 bases). Trimming shortened V by 5 bases and J by 8 bases, and 15 bases separated the two germline ends. This CDR3 has 13 residues. The V gene's germline CDR1 is LNHDA and CDR2 SQIVND (reference sequence). The chain's CDR3 is CASSPEGGRGYTF. The CDR3 nucleotides read TGTGCCAGTAGTCCCGAGGGGGGGCGAGGCTACACCTTC.

The CDR3: CASSLGGGAGSEAFF. CDR3 DNA: TGTGCCAGCAGTTTAGGGGGGGGCGCAGGCTCTGAAGCTTTCTTT. This chain connects TRBV27 to TRBJ1-1; possible D gene TRBD1, 6 bases. CDR1 and CDR2 from the germline V gene are MNHEY and SMNVEV (reference sequence). Trimming cost V 2 bases and J 6 bases, with 16 bases left between them. This CDR3 contains 15 residues.

This clone was counted only a few times. The genes are TRBV5-6 and TRBJ2-2; 7 bases align to TRBD2. Germline loops: CDR1 SGHDT, CDR2 YYEEEE. The CDR3 length is 13 residues. V was pared by 4 bases and J by 5 bases, with 2 bases of the junction left unmatched. CDR3 sequence (DNA): TGTGCCAGCAGCCAGGGAGGGACCGGGGAGCTGTTTTTT. Translation gives CASSQGGTGELFF. Complete variable domain (other parts from reference TRBV5-6 and TRBJ2-2): DAGVTQSPTHLIKTRGQQVTLRCSPKSGHDTVSWYQQALGQGPQFIFQYYEEEERQRGNFPDRFSGHQFPNYSSELNVNALLLGDSALYLCASSQGGTGELFFGEGSRLTVL.

The chain links TRBV15 to TRBJ2-2, with TRBD1 as a possible D gene (6 bases). The CDR3 has 16 amino acids. V was shortened by 0 bases and J by 2 bases, with 10 bases between the two germline ends. From germline, CDR1 is LNHNV and CDR2 YYDKDF (reference sequence). CDR3 amino acids: CATSRDRGDNTGELFF. CDR3 coding DNA: TGTGCCACCAGCAGAGACAGGGGTGACAACACCGGGGAGCTGTTTTTT. Complete variable domain (other parts from reference TRBV15 and TRBJ2-2): DAMVIQNPRYQVTQFGKPVTLSCSQTLNHNVMYWYQQKSSQAPKLLFHYYDKDFNNEADTPDNFQSRRPNTSFCFLDIRSPGLGDTAMYLCATSRDRGDNTGELFFGEGSRLTVL.

The chain combines TRBV2 with TRBJ2-5; the match to TRBD2 covers 8 bases. V shed 5 bases, J shed 14 bases, and the junction held 4 bases outside the gene matches. In germline, CDR1 is SNHLY, CDR2 FYNNEI. The CDR3 extends over 10 amino acids. The CDR3 DNA reads TGTGCCAGCAGTATACTAGCGGATTACTTC. Translating it yields CASSILADYF.

The gene calls are TRBV7-6 and TRBJ1-1; 7 bases fit TRBD1. Germline loops: CDR1 SGHVS, CDR2 FNYEAQ. This CDR3 region has 12 residues. Trimming cost V 4 bases and J 7 bases; bases outside gene matches: 3. CDR3 DNA sequence: TGTGCCAGCAGCTCGACAGGGTTTGAAGCTTTCTTT. As protein: CASSSTGFEAFF. Using reference TRBV7-6 and TRBJ1-1 for the parts outside the CDR3, the full variable domain is GAGVSQSPRYKVTKRGQDVALRCDPISGHVSLYWYRQALGQGPEFLTYFNYEAQQDKSGLPNDRFSAERPEGSISTLTIQRTEQRDSAMYRCASSSTGFEAFFGQGTRLTVV.

This clone came up once. V gene TRBV14 combines with J gene TRBJ1-6, with a weak D call TRBD1 (6 bases). Germline-derived CDR1 and CDR2 are SGHDN and FVKESK. V lost 5 bases and J 6 bases, leaving 14 bases between the germline ends. The CDR3 spans 15 residues. The chain's CDR3 is CASSKPGTINSPLHF. The CDR3 DNA follows: TGTGCCAGCAGCAAACCCGGGACAATTAATTCACCCCTCCACTTT.

This clone was counted once. The chain joins TRBV11-1 to TRBJ2-2; 9 bases fit TRBD1. The CDR3 is 16 amino acids. The V segment lost 7 bases and the J segment 1 base; nucleotides outside the gene matches: 7. In germline, CDR1 is SGHAT, CDR2 FQDESV (reference sequence). As DNA, the CDR3 is TGTGCCAGCAAGAGACAGGGGGGGAAGAACACCGGGGAGCTGTTTTTT. Its protein product is CASKRQGGKNTGELFF. The whole variable domain, remainder taken from reference TRBV11-1 and TRBJ2-2, is EAEVAQSPRYKITEKSQAVAFWCDPISGHATLYWYRQILGQGPELLVQFQDESVVDDSQLPKDRFSAERLKGVDSTLKIQPAELGDSAMYLCASKRQGGKNTGELFFGEGSRLTVL.

The gene calls are TRBV6-6 and TRBJ1-1; 7 bases agree with TRBD1. This CDR3 comprises 10 residues. Trimming removed 6 bases from V and 9 bases from J; junction bases left unmatched: 1. Germline V gene sequence: CDR1 MNHNY, CDR2 SVGAGI (reference sequence). CDR3 protein: CASRQGKAFF. CDR3 nucleotides: TGTGCCAGCAGACAGGGGAAAGCTTTCTTT.